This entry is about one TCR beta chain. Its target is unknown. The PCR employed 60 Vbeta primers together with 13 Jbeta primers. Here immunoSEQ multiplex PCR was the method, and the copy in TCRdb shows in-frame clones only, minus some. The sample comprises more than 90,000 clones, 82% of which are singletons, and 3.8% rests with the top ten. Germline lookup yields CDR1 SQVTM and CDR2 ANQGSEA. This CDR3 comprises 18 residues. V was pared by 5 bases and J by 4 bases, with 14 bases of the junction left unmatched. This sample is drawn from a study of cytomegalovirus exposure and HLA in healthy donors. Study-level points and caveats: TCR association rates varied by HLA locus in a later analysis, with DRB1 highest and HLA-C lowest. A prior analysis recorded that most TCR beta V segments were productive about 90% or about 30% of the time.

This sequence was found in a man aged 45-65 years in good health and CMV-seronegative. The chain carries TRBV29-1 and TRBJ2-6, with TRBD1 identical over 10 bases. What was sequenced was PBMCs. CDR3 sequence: CSVYLRDRGYSGANVLTF. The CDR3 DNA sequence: TGCAGCGTTTATCTCCGGGACAGGGGATATTCCGGGGCCAACGTCCTGACTTTC. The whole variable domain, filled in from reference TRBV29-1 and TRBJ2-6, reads SAVISQKPSRDICQRGTSLTIQCQVDSQVTMMFWYRQQPGQSLTLIATANQGSEATYESGFVIDKFPISRPNLTFSTLTVSNMSPEDSSIYLCSVYLRDRGYSGANVLTFGAGSRLTVL.